This entry concerns a single TCR beta chain. Its antigen is not yet known. Per-base quality was not reported, and no clone a single base away is much larger than it. TCRbeta CDR3 regions were amplified from genomic DNA by means of the immunoSEQ Assay, a bias-controlled multiplex PCR. The study's processing was this. Nucleated cell counts per sample were estimated from amplification of reference gene primers within the assay. Sequence reads were collapsed and filtered to measure the absolute abundance of every unique TCRbeta CDR3 rearrangement. For each sample, productive Simpson clonality was calculated as the square root of Simpson's diversity index over productive rearrangements. Entries here come from immuneACCESS through TCRdb and include only in-frame sequences with V and J called. Some clones fail to appear in such tables; in the studies checked, an unresolved V gene covers under half of the shortfall, and the cause of the remainder is unknown. The DNA gave D and trimming, while V, J and clone size come from that table. Within this sample are tens of thousands of clones, with 75% to 90% of them counted one time only. Together, the top ten hold more than 1% of the sample.

Sequences SGHTA (CDR1) and FQGNSA (CDR2) are obtained from the germline V gene. The CDR3 starts with the cysteine, ends with the phenylalanine, and has 15 residues. Only the CDR3 DNA is retained, 45 bases long and in frame from the first base. V lost 1 base and J lost 6 bases, and the count of bases not matched to a germline gene is 4. This record comes from a study of blood T cell repertoires in COVID-19 (dated by TCRdb to the early 2020s). With regard to the full study: Samples covering the acute and convalescent phases of COVID-19 were provided by collaborators in the United States, Italy and Spain. The material from the prospective study consisted of cDNA or gDNA derived from T cells, B-cell-depleted T cells, or PBMCs. The dataset comprised deeply sampled blood TCRbeta repertoires from subjects exposed to, actively infected with, or recovered from COVID-19. The repertoires were made available in a free public database intended to serve as a resource for research on the immune response to SARS-CoV-2. The samples were drawn from the first 160 participants of the ongoing ImmuneRACE study and from more than 1,000 subjects provided by 6 global collaborators. The sample metadata nearly always contained a de-identified subject ID, COVID-19 status, age in years and sex. HLA class I and class II types, where available, came from metadata supplied by the sample provider rather than from assay-based typing. The investigation overall reported the following: Clinical and demographic metadata were provided uncurated, with the amount varying by source and participant.

Collaborating institutions collected whole blood in K2EDTA tubes following their own protocols. For TCRbeta analysis, collaborator samples were shipped as frozen whole blood, as isolated PBMCs, or as DNA extracted from either sample type. The clonotype was recovered from a human donor in a cohort sampled during active COVID-19. Specimen: peripheral blood. The rearranged segments are TRBV7-2 and TRBJ2-7; the central 12 bases match TRBD1. The CDR3 amino acid sequence is: CASSLVGQGAGEQYF. The DNA sequence follows: TGTGCCAGCAGCTTAGTGGGACAGGGGGCAGGCGAGCAGTACTTC.